Shown below are 24 T cell receptor beta chains from a single sample sequenced in a study of cytomegalovirus exposure and HLA in healthy donors. The PCR ran on 60 Vbeta and 13 Jbeta primers. Some clones are missing from TCRdb's copy, which holds only in-frame ones; the method was immunoSEQ multiplex PCR. The table shows 60,000 to 75,000 clones, with around 89% occurring only once. The sequenced sample was PBMCs. These receptor sequences come from a young woman in good health and CMV-seropositive.

V usage is TRBV5-1 and J usage is TRBJ2-2, with TRBD2 identical over 7 bases. Losses at the gene ends were 0 bases for V and 5 bases for J; bases not matched to a gene: 7. CDR3 length equals 16 residues. Germline lookup yields CDR1 SGHRS and CDR2 YFSETQ. The CDR3 nucleotides are TGCGCCAGCAGCTTGGTCGCGGGAGAAGGTACCGGGGAGCTGTTTTTT. Translating it yields CASSLVAGEGTGELFF.

The gene calls are TRBV11-2 and TRBJ1-2, with TRBD1 as a possible D gene (6 bases). The CDR3 contains 18 residues. Germline lookup yields CDR1 SGHAT and CDR2 FQNNGV. Trimming cost V 0 bases and J 0 bases, with 17 bases left between them. In DNA, the CDR3 is TGTGCCAGCAGCTTAGATCGGGGCAGGGGCCAGACTAACTATGGCTACACCTTC. This translates into CASSLDRGRGQTNYGYTF.

The chain combines TRBV14 with TRBJ1-4, with 7 nucleotides matching TRBD1. The CDR3 spans 18 residues. The germline V gene has CDR1 SGHDN and CDR2 FVKESK. The trim removed 5 bases at V and 4 bases at J, leaving 16 bases unmatched. The CDR3 DNA is TGTGCCAGCAGCAAAAGGCCCTCTAGGGGGCAAAGTAATGAAAAACTGTTTTTT. It is translated as CASSKRPSRGQSNEKLFF.

The chain has TRBV19 and TRBJ2-2; D is perhaps TRBD1 (5 bases). V dropped 7 bases and J dropped 6 bases, with 18 bases sitting between them. The length of the CDR3 is 15 residues. The germline gives CDR1 LNHDA, CDR2 SQIVND (reference sequence). For the CDR3, the DNA is TGTGCCAGTATTTCCCTGACAGTCCCCTCCGGGGAGCTGTTTTTT. Translating it yields CASISLTVPSGELFF.

The chain employs TRBV2 and TRBJ2-3, with 7 bases matching TRBD1. This CDR3 comprises 15 residues. Germline CDR1 and CDR2: SNHLY and FYNNEI. After removal of 3 bases from V and 8 bases from J, the junction contained 11 bases not matched to a gene. Here the CDR3 DNA reads TGTGCCAGCAGTGAGGGTCAAGGGGGCTTTTTTACGCAGTATTTT. Protein: CASSEGQGGFFTQYF. The full variable domain, rest sourced from reference TRBV2 and TRBJ2-3, is EPEVTQTPSHQVTQMGQEVILRCVPISNHLYFYWYRQILGQKVEFLVSFYNNEISEKSEIFDDQFSVERPDGSNFTLKIRSTKLEDSAMYFCASSEGQGGFFTQYFGPGTRLTVL.

The chain employs TRBV6-5 and TRBJ2-5; tentatively, D is TRBD2 (7 bases). Germline V gene data show CDR1 as MNHEY and CDR2 as SVGAGI. Trimming shortened V by 2 bases and J by 5 bases, and 12 bases separated the two germline ends. CDR3 length: 14 residues. The DNA for the CDR3 is TGTGCCAGCAGTTACAGGGGAGGGGGGGAGACCCAGTACTTC. Encoded protein: CASSYRGGGETQYF.

The chain joins TRBV28 to TRBJ2-7; possible D gene TRBD1, 6 bases. This CDR3 region has 12 residues. V was shortened by 5 bases and J by 5 bases, with 10 bases between the two germline ends. CDR1 is MDHEN and CDR2 is SYDVKM in the germline V gene. The CDR3 bases are TGTGCCAGCAGTGGATACAGGGACGAGCAGTACTTC. It yields the protein CASSGYRDEQYF.

This clone was detected only a few times. V and J are TRBV19 and TRBJ1-5; 7 positions match TRBD1. The germline gives CDR1 LNHDA, CDR2 SQIVND (reference sequence). V was clipped by 3 bases and J by 5 bases; unmatched bases: 4. CDR3 length: 14 amino acids. The DNA for the CDR3 is TGTGCCAGTAGTATGGACAGGTCCTATCAGCCCCAGCATTTT. Encoded protein: CASSMDRSYQPQHF.

The V call is TRBV5-6, the J call TRBJ1-1, with D possibly being TRBD1 (6 bases). Trimming pared 2 bases from V and 4 bases from J, leaving 12 bases between. Germline V lookup: CDR1 SGHDT, CDR2 YYEEEE. CDR3 length: 14 residues. CDR3 sequence (DNA): TGTGCCAGCAGCTTTCTGGGGGCAGGCACTGAAGCTTTCTTT. This codes for CASSFLGAGTEAFF.

The chain has TRBV5-1 and TRBJ2-3, with TRBD2 matching 12 bases. Germline CDR1 SGHRS, CDR2 YFSETQ. The length of the CDR3 is 15 residues. V lost 5 bases, J lost 4 bases, and 5 bases stayed unmatched. The CDR3 loop reads CASRRLAGEADTQYF. The CDR3 DNA follows: TGCGCCAGCAGACGACTAGCGGGAGAAGCAGATACGCAGTATTTT. The whole variable domain, remainder taken from reference TRBV5-1 and TRBJ2-3, is KAGVTQTPRYLIKTRGQQVTLSCSPISGHRSVSWYQQTPGQGLQFLFEYFSETQRNKGNFPGRFSGRQFSNSRSEMNVSTLELGDSALYLCASRRLAGEADTQYFGPGTRLTVL.

V gene TRBV30 combines with J gene TRBJ2-7, with 7 nucleotides matching TRBD2. Germline V gene sequence: CDR1 GTSNPN, CDR2 SVGIG (reference sequence). V shed 5 bases and J 5 bases; nucleotides not matched to a gene: 9. The CDR3 loop spans 13 amino acids. CDR3 DNA: TGTGCCTGGGAGCGGGATAAGAAGAACGAGCAGTACTTC. This sequence encodes CAWERDKKNEQYF.

About this clone: The junction does not match germline at one end; this may be a read error. This chain connects TRBV5-8 to TRBJ2-3, with 7 bases aligning to TRBD2. CDR1 and CDR2 from the germline V gene are SGHTS and YDEGEE. This CDR3 comprises 15 residues. DNA for the CDR3: TGTGCCAGCAGCTACCGGGGGGAGCTCACAGATACGCGGTATTTT. This codes for CASSYRGELTDTRYF.

The V and J genes are TRBV5-4 and TRBJ2-7; weak D call: TRBD1 (6 bases). The length of the CDR3 is 17 residues. The V gene's germline CDR1 is SGHNT and CDR2 YYREEE (reference sequence). With 0 bases removed from V and 6 bases from J, the gap between germline ends came to 22 bases. This CDR3 reads CASSLGGGSPRGGEQYF. The CDR3 region has the DNA TGTGCCAGCAGCTTGGGAGGTGGCAGTCCCAGAGGGGGCGAGCAGTACTTC.

The rearrangement uses TRBV5-8 and TRBJ2-5; no clear D gene. The DNA matches TRBJ2-7 better at its end, which makes the J call doubtful. Germline V gene data show CDR1 as SGHTS and CDR2 as YDEGEE. The CDR3 loop spans 11 amino acids. This CDR3 is CASSPLHEQYF. The CDR3 region has the DNA TGTGCCAGCAGCCCTCTCCACGAGCAGTACTTC.

The chain combines TRBV7-2 with TRBJ1-4; no firm D call. Germline CDR1 SGHTA, CDR2 FQGNSA. This CDR3 has 18 residues. Trimming took off 6 bases at V and 5 bases at J, with 25 bases between the two ends. This chain's CDR3 is CASSESSCLLVDNEKLFF. For the CDR3, the DNA is TGTGCCAGCAGTGAGTCTTCGTGTCTCCTAGTCGACAATGAAAAACTGTTTTTT.

The chain carries TRBV5-4 and TRBJ1-3, with TRBD1 matching 9 bases. CDR3 length: 16 residues. The V gene's germline CDR1 is SGHNT and CDR2 YYREEE (reference sequence). V shed 4 bases, J shed 0 bases, and the junction held 5 bases outside the gene matches. The CDR3 nucleotides are TGTGCCAGCAGCCGACAGGGGGTCAGCTCTGGAAACACCATATATTTT. Residues: CASSRQGVSSGNTIYF.

The chain couples TRBV27 to TRBJ1-1, with 7 bases that match TRBD1. The CDR3 consists of 14 residues. V shed 5 bases and J 1 base; nucleotides not matched to a gene: 4. Per germline, CDR1 MNHEY and CDR2 SMNVEV (reference sequence). The CDR3 region has the DNA TGTGCCAGCAGTCCAGGGGGGCCGAACACTGAAGCTTTCTTT. This sequence encodes CASSPGGPNTEAFF.

This clone appeared a single time. The J gene is TRBJ1-1, the V gene TRBV2, with D uncertain. In germline, CDR1 is SNHLY, CDR2 FYNNEI. The CDR3 is made up of 14 amino acids. V gave up 7 bases and J gave up 6 bases, with 18 bases separating them. CDR3 sequence: CASKTEGNGAEAFF. DNA for the CDR3: TGTGCCAGCAAGACCGAGGGAAATGGAGCTGAAGCTTTCTTT.

The rearrangement joins TRBV30 to TRBJ1-1; D possibly corresponds to TRBD1 (5 bases). Trimming shortened V by 3 bases and J by 0 bases, and 11 bases separated the two germline ends. Germline V gene lookup returns CDR1 GTSNPN and CDR2 SVGIG (reference sequence). The CDR3 runs to 14 residues. CDR3: CAWRATGVNTEAFF. The CDR3 DNA reads as TGTGCCTGGAGGGCGACGGGGGTGAACACTGAAGCTTTCTTT. The variable domain in full, completed from reference TRBV30 and TRBJ1-1, reads SQTIHQWPATLVQPVGSPLSLECTVEGTSNPNLYWYRQAAGRGLQLLFYSVGIGQISSEVPQNLSASRPQDRQFILSSKKLLLSDSGFYLCAWRATGVNTEAFFGQGTRLTVV.

The chain joins TRBV5-1 to TRBJ1-1, with TRBD1 as a possible D gene (5 bases). The germline V gene has CDR1 SGHRS and CDR2 YFSETQ. Trimming left V 0 bases short and J 6 bases short, with 15 bases between. CDR3 length: 15 amino acids. The CDR3 protein is CASSLAGGGSAEAFF. DNA of the CDR3: TGCGCCAGCAGCTTGGCCGGGGGTGGTAGCGCTGAAGCTTTCTTT.

As for this clone: One end of the junction is discordant with germline, which a read error may explain. The chain is built from TRBV10-3 and TRBJ2-4, with TRBD1 matching 7 bases. Germline V gene lookup returns CDR1 ENHRY and CDR2 SYGVKD. The CDR3 length is 12 residues. This chain's CDR3 is CAISDDDSGQHF. The CDR3 DNA follows: TGTGCCATCAGTGATGATGATTCGGGACAGCACTTC.

The V call is TRBV10-2, the J call TRBJ1-1; D possibly corresponds to TRBD1 (5 bases). V lost 6 bases to trimming and J lost 6 bases, with 20 bases between them. CDR1 is WSHSY, CDR2 SAAADI, per germline. The CDR3 runs to 15 residues. This chain's CDR3 is CASSHRQNMLSEAFF. The CDR3 bases are TGCGCCAGCAGCCATAGACAGAATATGCTATCTGAAGCTTTCTTT.

The chain uses TRBV7-3 and TRBJ1-1; possible D gene TRBD1, 6 bases. Looked up from germline, CDR1 is SGHTA and CDR2 is FQGTGA. Trimming stripped 1 base from V and 5 bases from J, with 11 bases between. The CDR3 runs 14 residues. CDR3 in amino acids: CASSLRGGATEAFF. CDR3 DNA sequence: TGTGCCAGCAGCTTAAGGGGGGGGGCGACTGAAGCTTTCTTT.

This chain links TRBV7-2 with TRBJ1-1, with a tentative D call TRBD1 (6 bases). Deletions cut 1 base from V and 3 bases from J, with 9 bases between. CDR3 length: 14 amino acids. Germline V gene lookup returns CDR1 SGHTA and CDR2 FQGNSA. The CDR3 loop reads CASSLVSGDTEAFF. DNA of the CDR3: TGTGCCAGCAGCTTAGTGTCAGGGGACACTGAAGCTTTCTTT.